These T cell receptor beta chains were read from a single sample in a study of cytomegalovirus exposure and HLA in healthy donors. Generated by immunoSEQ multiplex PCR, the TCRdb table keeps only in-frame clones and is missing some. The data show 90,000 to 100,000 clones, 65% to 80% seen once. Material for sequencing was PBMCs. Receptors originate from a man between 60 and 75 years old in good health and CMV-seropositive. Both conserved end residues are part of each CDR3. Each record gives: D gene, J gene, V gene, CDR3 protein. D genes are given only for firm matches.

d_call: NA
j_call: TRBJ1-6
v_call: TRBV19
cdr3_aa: CASSSGLQASPLHF

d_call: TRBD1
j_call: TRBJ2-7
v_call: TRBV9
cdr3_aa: CASSRGGNEQYF

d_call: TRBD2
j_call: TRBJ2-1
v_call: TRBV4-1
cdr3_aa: CASSQGGLADPFSYNEQFF

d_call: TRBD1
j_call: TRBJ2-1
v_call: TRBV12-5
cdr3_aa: CASGLAQFPGQAYNEQFF

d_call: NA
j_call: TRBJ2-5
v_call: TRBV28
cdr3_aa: CASRSPLAPETQYF

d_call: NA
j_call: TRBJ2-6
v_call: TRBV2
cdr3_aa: CASSRTGIRESGANVLTF

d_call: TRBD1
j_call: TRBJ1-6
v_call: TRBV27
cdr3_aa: CARTGRNNSPLHF

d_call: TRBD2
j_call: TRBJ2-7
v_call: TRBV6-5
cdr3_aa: CASSYSPGGPYEQYF

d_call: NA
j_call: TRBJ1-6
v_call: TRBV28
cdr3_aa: CASGEQATPLHF

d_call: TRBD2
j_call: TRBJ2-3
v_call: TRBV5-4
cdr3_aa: CASSLSGGGAMDTQYF

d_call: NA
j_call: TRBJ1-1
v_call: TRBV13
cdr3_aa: CASSLGTKYSAEAFF

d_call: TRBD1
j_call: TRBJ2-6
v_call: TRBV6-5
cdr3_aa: CASSSGDSSGANVLTF

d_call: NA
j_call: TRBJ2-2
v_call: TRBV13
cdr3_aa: CASEPRGTGELFF

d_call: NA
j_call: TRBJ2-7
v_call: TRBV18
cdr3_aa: CASSPPGGGVQGEQYF

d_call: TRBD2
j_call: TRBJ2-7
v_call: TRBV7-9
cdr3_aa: CASSGLASHEQYF

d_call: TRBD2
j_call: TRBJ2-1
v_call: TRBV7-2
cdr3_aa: CASSLLAGGTHEQFF

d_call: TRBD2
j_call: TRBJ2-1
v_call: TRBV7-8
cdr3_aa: CASSLSRLAGAKNNEQFF

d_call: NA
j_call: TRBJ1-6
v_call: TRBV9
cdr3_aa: CASSPLPTSSYNSPLHF

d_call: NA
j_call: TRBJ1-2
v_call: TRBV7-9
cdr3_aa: CASSLKGTRSNYGYTF

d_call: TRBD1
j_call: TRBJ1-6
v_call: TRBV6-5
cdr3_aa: CASTRTGLNSPLHF

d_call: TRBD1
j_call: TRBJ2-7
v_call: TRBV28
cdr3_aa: CATSTGTYEQYF

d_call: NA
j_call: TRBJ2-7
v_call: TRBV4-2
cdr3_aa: CASSQEPGQFYEQYF

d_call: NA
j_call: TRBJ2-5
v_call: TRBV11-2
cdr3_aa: CASSRTPTEETQYF

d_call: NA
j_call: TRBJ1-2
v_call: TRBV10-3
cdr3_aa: CAIAVGAYGYTF

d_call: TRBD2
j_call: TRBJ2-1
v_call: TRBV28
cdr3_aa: CASSSAGGSGNEQFF

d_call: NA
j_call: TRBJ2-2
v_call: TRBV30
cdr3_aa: CAWSPPGHQHTGELFF

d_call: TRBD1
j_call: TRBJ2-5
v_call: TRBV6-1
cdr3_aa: CASSRDRGKETQYF

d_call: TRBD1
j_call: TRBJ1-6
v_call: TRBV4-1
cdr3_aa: CASSRPGQGPNSPLHF

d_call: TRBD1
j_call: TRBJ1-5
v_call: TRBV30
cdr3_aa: CAWRTGEQQPQHF

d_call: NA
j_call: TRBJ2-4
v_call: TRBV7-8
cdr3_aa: CASSLAGPRNIQYF

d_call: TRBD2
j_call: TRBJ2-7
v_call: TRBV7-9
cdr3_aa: CSSASMGTTYEQYF

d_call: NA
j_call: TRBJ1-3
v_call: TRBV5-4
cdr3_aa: CASSLNSPGNTIYF

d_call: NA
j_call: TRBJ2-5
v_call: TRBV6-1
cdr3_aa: CASSAGGPETQYF

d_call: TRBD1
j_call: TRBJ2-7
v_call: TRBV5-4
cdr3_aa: CASSLDRGRYEQYF

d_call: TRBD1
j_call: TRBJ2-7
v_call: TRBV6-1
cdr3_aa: CASSEGQGGYEQYF

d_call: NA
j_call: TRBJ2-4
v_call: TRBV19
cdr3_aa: CASSIGQKNIQYF

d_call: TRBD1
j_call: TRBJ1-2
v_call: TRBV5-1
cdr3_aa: CASSSGQGYYGYTF

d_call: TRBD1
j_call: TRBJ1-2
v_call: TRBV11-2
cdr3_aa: CASSRLRGSLQYGYTF

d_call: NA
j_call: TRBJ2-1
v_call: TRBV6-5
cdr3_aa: CASSYSRVNEQFF

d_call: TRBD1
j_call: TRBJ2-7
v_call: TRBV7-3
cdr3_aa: CASSKAGQGRSF

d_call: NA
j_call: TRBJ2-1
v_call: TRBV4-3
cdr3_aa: CASSQDREDEQFF

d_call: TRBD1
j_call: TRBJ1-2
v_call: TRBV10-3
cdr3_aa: CAIKAETGQGYGYTF

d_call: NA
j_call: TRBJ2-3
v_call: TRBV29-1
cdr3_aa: CSLWPPGRTDTQYF

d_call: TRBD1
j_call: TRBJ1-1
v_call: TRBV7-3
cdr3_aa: CASSPRPRGPMNTEAFF

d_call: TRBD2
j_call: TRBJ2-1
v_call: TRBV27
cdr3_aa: CASSSSSGGILVHSPFF

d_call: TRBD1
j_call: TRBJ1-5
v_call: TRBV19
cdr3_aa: CASSSTGSRVPNQPQHF

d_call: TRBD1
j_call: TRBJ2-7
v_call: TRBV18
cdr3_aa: CASSPRDRGDYEQYF

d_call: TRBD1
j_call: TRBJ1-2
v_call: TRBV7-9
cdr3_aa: CASSFPGGYGYTF

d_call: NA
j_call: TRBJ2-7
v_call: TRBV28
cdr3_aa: CASSLRPILDTYEQYF